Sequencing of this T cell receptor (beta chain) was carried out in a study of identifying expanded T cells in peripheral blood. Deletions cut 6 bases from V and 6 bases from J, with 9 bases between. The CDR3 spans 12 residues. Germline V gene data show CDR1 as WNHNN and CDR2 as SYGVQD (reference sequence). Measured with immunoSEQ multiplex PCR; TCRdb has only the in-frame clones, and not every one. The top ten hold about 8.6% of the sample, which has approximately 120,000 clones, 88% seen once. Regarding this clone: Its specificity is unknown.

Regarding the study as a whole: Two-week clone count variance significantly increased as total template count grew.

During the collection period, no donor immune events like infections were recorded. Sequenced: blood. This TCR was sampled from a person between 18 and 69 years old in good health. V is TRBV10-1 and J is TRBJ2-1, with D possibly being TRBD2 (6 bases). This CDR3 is CASRAGINEQFF. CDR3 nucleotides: TGCGCCAGCAGGGCGGGGATCAATGAGCAGTTCTTC.